A selection of T cell receptor beta chains follows, all from one sample in a study of neurological immune-mediated disorders. Each CDR3 protein gets one entry after TCRdb re-called the 5' RACE reads with MiXCR. Of more than 75,000 distinct CDR3 sequences detected, around 3.6% appear once; the ten largest clones hold 2.5% to 3%. The sequenced sample was PBMCs. The receptors derive from a woman in her fifties or sixties with multiple sclerosis. CDR3s include the opening cysteine and the closing phenylalanine or tryptophan. D genes are given only for firm matches. The size entry is marked missing in some rows and otherwise reads once, few, many or a size class.

CDR3: CASSADGGLFF; DNA: TGTGCCAGCAGTGCGGACGGTGGGCTGTTTTTT; D: .; V: TRBV2; size: many; J: TRBJ2-2
CDR3: CASSARQGEAVFAYEQYF; DNA: TGTGCCAGCAGCGCACGACAGGGGGAGGCCGTATTTGCCTACGAGCAGTACTTC; D: TRBD1; V: TRBV7-9; size: many; J: TRBJ2-7
CDR3: CASSYSRGLNQPQHF; DNA: TGTGCCAGCAGTTACTCGAGAGGTCTCAATCAGCCCCAGCATTTT; D: .; V: TRBV6-5; size: many; J: TRBJ1-5
CDR3: CASRRGGPRETQYF; DNA: TGTGCCAGCCGACGAGGGGGGCCGAGGGAGACCCAGTACTTC; D: .; V: TRBV12-3/TRBV12-4; size: many; J: TRBJ2-5
CDR3: CASSLDGGTMNTEAFF; DNA: TGCGCCAGCAGCTTGGATGGGGGGACCATGAACACTGAAGCTTTCTTT; D: .; V: TRBV5-1; size: many; J: TRBJ1-1
CDR3: CASSPRGRNSNQPQHF; DNA: TGTGCCAGCTCACCAAGGGGACGGAATAGCAATCAGCCCCAGCATTTT; D: .; V: TRBV18; size: few; J: TRBJ1-5
CDR3: CASSDEAGASYEQYF; DNA: TGCGCCAGCAGCGACGAAGCGGGGGCCTCCTACGAGCAGTACTTC; D: TRBD2; V: TRBV5-1; size: many; J: TRBJ2-7
CDR3: CASSNQDTPHYGYTF; DNA: TGTGCCAGCAGCAACCAAGACACCCCGCACTATGGCTACACCTTC; D: .; V: TRBV7-2; size: .; J: TRBJ1-2
CDR3: CASRGLGGGNEQFF; DNA: TGTGCCAGCAGGGGACTAGGGGGGGGCAATGAGCAGTTCTTC; D: TRBD2; V: TRBV12-3/TRBV12-4; size: many; J: TRBJ2-1
CDR3: CASSQGLAGYTDTQYF; DNA: TGTGCCAGCAGTCAGGGACTAGCGGGGTACACAGATACGCAGTATTTT; D: TRBD2; V: TRBV12-3/TRBV12-4; size: many; J: TRBJ2-3
CDR3: CSARDRSYGYTF; DNA: TGCAGTGCCCGGGACAGGTCTTATGGCTACACCTTC; D: TRBD1; V: TRBV20-1; size: many; J: TRBJ1-2
CDR3: CSAKDYLSTDTQYF; DNA: TGCAGTGCGAAGGACTACCTTAGCACAGATACGCAGTATTTT; D: .; V: TRBV20-1; size: many; J: TRBJ2-3
CDR3: CASSLGATQSEQFF; DNA: TGCGCCAGCAGCTTGGGGGCGACTCAAAGTGAGCAGTTCTTC; D: .; V: TRBV5-1; size: many; J: TRBJ2-1
CDR3: CSALSDRANEKLFF; DNA: TGCAGTGCTCTCTCAGACAGAGCTAATGAAAAACTGTTTTTT; D: .; V: TRBV20-1; size: many; J: TRBJ1-4
CDR3: CASGLGLGAHNEQFF; DNA: TGTGCTAGTGGTTTGGGACTGGGGGCCCACAATGAGCAGTTCTTC; D: .; V: TRBV12-5; size: many; J: TRBJ2-1
CDR3: CASSPRVNYGYTF; DNA: TGTGCCAGCAGCCCAAGGGTTAACTATGGCTACACCTTC; D: .; V: TRBV7-2; size: many; J: TRBJ1-2
CDR3: CASSLGRLAGGLGTQYF; DNA: TGTGCCAGCAGTTTAGGGAGACTAGCGGGGGGCTTAGGTACGCAGTATTTT; D: TRBD2; V: TRBV12-3/TRBV12-4; size: many; J: TRBJ2-3
CDR3: CASRLQAEGSYEQYF; DNA: TGTGCCAGCCGCCTGCAAGCAGAAGGGTCCTACGAGCAGTACTTC; D: .; V: TRBV6-5; size: .; J: TRBJ2-7
CDR3: CASSGTGGNTGELFF; DNA: TGCGCCAGCAGCGGAACAGGGGGGAACACCGGGGAGCTGTTTTTT; D: TRBD1; V: TRBV5-1; size: few; J: TRBJ2-2
CDR3: CSARGLAGGRDTQYF; DNA: TGCAGTGCTAGGGGACTAGCGGGGGGGCGAGATACGCAGTATTTT; D: TRBD2; V: TRBV20-1; size: few; J: TRBJ2-3
CDR3: CASSSVGKNTEAFF; DNA: TGCGCCAGCAGCTCTGTGGGGAAGAACACTGAAGCTTTCTTT; D: .; V: TRBV5-1; size: many; J: TRBJ1-1
CDR3: CSAREALDSTDTQYF; DNA: TGCAGTGCTAGAGAGGCACTCGATAGCACAGATACGCAGTATTTT; D: .; V: TRBV20-1; size: many; J: TRBJ2-3
CDR3: CASTPAGGNYNEQFF; DNA: TGCGCCAGCACCCCGGCGGGGGGGAACTACAATGAGCAGTTCTTC; D: TRBD2; V: TRBV5-1; size: many; J: TRBJ2-1